The clone carrying this T cell receptor (beta chain) has a single count. Its specificity is not known. A read error may account for a junction end that differs from germline. The sample originates from a study of OX40 agonist ivuxolimab in advanced cancers. Study context: The study enrolled dose-escalation patients with hepatocellular carcinoma, melanoma, renal cell or head and neck cancer. General observations from the study: Clones of CD4+ and CD8+ blood T cells grew by week 6 at doses of 0.1 to 3.0 mg/kg. There were also nonresponders showing low normalized T-cell clonal expansion.

Sequenced by immunoSEQ multiplex PCR; TCRdb stores in-frame clones only, minus some. The sample lists around 35,000 clones; just under 85% were seen once. This CDR3 has 15 amino acids. The V gene's germline CDR1 is SEHNR and CDR2 FQNEAQ (reference sequence). This specimen consisted of CD4+ or CD8+ T cells sorted from blood, obtained in a trial of the OX40 agonist ivuxolimab. This receptor was taken from an adult with an advanced solid tumor such as melanoma, head and neck, liver or kidney cancer. The chain combines TRBV7-9 with TRBJ1-2, with TRBD1 as a possible D gene (5 bases). The CDR3 spells CASSLMSSGVWGCTF. The CDR3 nucleotides read TGTGCCAGCAGCTTAATGTCCTCTGGGGTTTGGGGCTGCACCTTC.